This TCR beta chain was sequenced during a study of graft-versus-host responses after intestinal transplantation. Study background: Every recipient had anti-thymocyte globulin induction and about three years of tacrolimus plus steroids.

Sequencing used immunoSEQ multiplex PCR; TCRdb keeps in-frame clones, though not all of them. The table has roughly 20,000 clones, approximately 79% seen once. The length of the CDR3 is 17 residues. Trimming shortened V by 3 bases and J by 0 bases, and 15 bases separated the two germline ends. In germline, CDR1 is MGHRA, CDR2 YSYEKL. Graft tissue was processed to release intraepithelial and lamina propria lymphocytes. General study results and limits: GvH clones occurred in recipient marrow; some first appeared in ileum or blood. Levels of circulating GvH clones at their peak were associated with early post-transplant HvG declines.

Concerning this clone itself: Antigen specificity is unknown.

This clonotype originated in a human patient who received an intestinal transplant, so some T cells may come from the graft donor. This chain joins TRBV4-1 and TRBJ2-1, with D perhaps matching TRBD2 (6 bases). This specimen was ileum tissue, taken around 20 days after intestinal transplant. In DNA, the CDR3 is TGCGCCAGCAGCCACCCCCAAGCGGGTCCCTCCTACAATGAGCAGTTCTTC. Translated, it gives CASSHPQAGPSYNEQFF.